The following is a T cell receptor beta chain sequence with its context. Its specificity is unknown. This sample is drawn from a study of T cells in localized non-small cell lung cancer. Here immunoSEQ multiplex PCR was the method, and the copy in TCRdb shows in-frame clones only, minus some. The sample shows about 30,000 clones, 94% of them seen only once. Overall study findings and caveats: Sequencing was restricted to one tumor region; therefore, heterogeneity remains possible. Uninvolved neighboring lung showed the greatest T cell clonality, exceeding tumor.

V was clipped by 6 bases and J by 7 bases; unmatched bases: 17. Germline V gives CDR1 SGHVS, CDR2 FQNEAQ. The CDR3 consists of 16 residues. The chain is built from TRBV7-8 and TRBJ1-1; 7 bases are a match to TRBD1. Sequenced here: peripheral blood, sampled before any cancer treatment. The origin of this receptor is a woman aged 40-75 years with stage I lung adenocarcinoma. This CDR3 is CASRYSHRGTAFEAFF. In DNA form, the CDR3 reads TGTGCCAGCAGATATTCGCATCGCGGGACAGCATTTGAAGCTTTCTTT.